This T cell receptor (beta chain) came from a study of CD8 T cells in cerebrospinal fluid in Alzheimer's disease. Study in general: Plate-based nested PCR sequencing and droplet-based sequencing measured CSF T cell clonal expansion. Study-level findings and limits: The largest CSF clone was proportionally bigger in mild cognitive impairment or Alzheimer's disease than controls.

CDR1 MDHEN and CDR2 SYDVKM come from the germline V gene. The CDR3 is made up of 16 amino acids. CSF cells were profiled by 10X single-cell V(D)J and 5' expression. Each CDR3 protein gets one entry in TCRdb, which reprocessed the 10x single-cell sequencing reads and gives no DNA. The sample holds roughly 1,700 distinct CDR3 sequences. Participants were all in good physical condition and free of acute infection. This clonotype is called medium-sized based on its frequency. As yet, its antigen is unknown. The sequencing input was cerebrospinal fluid. The sequence derives from a human donor with mild cognitive impairment. This chain uses TRBV28 with TRBJ1-5; TCRdb returns TRBD1, unconfirmable since there is no DNA. The CDR3 sequence: CASSFPPWQERQPQHF.